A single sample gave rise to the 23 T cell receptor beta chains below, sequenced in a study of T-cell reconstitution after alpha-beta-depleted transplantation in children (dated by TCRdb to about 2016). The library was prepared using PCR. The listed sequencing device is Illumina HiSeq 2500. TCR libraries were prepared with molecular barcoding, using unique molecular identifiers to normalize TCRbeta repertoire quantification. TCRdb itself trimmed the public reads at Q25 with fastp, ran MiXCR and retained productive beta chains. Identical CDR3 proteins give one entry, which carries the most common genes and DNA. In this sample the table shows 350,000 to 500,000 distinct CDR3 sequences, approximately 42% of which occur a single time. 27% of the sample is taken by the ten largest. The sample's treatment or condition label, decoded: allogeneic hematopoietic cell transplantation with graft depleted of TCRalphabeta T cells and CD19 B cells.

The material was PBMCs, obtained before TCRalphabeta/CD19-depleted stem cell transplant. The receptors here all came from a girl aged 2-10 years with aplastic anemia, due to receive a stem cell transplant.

CDR3 region: CSAHRGNEKLFF. The CDR3 bases are TGCAGCGCGCACAGGGGGAATGAAAAACTGTTTTTT. V is TRBV29-1 and J is TRBJ1-4; TRBD1 matches 8 bases. The CDR3 runs to 12 residues. Germline trimming cut 7 bases from V and 5 bases from J; bases unmatched to any gene: 3. The germline CDR1 and CDR2 sequences are SQVTM and ANQGSEA.

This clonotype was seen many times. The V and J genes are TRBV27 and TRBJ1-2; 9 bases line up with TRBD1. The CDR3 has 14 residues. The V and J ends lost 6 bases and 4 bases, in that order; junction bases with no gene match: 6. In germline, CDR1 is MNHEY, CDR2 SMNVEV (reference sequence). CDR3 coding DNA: TGTGCCAGCAGCGACACAGGGGGCCTCTATGGCTACACCTTC. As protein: CASSDTGGLYGYTF.

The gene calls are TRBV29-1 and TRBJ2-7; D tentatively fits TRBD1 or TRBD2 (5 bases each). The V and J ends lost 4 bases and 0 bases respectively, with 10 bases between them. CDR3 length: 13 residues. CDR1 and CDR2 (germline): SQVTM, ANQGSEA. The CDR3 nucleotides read TGCAGCGTTGGAGAGGGGCCCTCCTACGAGCAGTACTTC. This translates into CSVGEGPSYEQYF.

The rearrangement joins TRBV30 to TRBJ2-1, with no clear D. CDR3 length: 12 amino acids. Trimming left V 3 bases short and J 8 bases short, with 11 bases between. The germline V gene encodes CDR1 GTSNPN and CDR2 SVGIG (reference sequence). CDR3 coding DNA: TGTGCCTGGAGCGATTATAGTCATGAGCAGTTCTTC. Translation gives CAWSDYSHEQFF.

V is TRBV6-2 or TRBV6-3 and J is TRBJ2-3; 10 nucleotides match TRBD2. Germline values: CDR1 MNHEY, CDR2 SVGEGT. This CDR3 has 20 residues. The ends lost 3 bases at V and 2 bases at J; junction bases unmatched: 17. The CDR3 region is CASSYSSSGRAQFPTDTQYF. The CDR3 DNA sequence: TGTGCCAGCAGTTATAGTTCCAGCGGGAGGGCCCAATTCCCCACAGATACGCAGTATTTT.

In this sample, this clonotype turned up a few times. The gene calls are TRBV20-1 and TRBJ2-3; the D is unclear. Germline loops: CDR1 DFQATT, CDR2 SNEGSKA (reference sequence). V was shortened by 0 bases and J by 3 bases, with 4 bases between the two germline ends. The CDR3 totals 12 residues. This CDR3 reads CSARDLTDTQYF. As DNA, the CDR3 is TGCAGTGCTAGAGATTTGACAGATACGCAGTATTTT.

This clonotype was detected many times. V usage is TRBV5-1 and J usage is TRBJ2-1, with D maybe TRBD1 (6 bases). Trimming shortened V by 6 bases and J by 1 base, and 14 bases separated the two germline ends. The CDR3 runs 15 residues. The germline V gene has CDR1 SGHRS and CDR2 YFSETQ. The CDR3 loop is CASTSRTESYNEQFF. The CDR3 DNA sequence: TGCGCCAGCACCTCCCGGACAGAGTCCTACAATGAGCAGTTCTTC.

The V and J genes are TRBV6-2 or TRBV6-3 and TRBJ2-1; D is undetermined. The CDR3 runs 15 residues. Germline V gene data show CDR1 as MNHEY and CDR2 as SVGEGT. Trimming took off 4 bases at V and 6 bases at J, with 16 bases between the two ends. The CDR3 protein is CASSFRPPTVNEQFF. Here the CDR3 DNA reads TGTGCCAGCAGTTTTAGACCCCCGACCGTCAATGAGCAGTTCTTC.

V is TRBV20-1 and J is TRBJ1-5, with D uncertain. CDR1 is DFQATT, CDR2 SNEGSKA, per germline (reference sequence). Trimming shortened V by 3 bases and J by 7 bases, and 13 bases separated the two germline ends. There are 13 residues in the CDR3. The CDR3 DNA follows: TGCAGTGCTAGTCCCCGAACGCGCCAGCCCCAGCATTTT. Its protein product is CSASPRTRQPQHF.

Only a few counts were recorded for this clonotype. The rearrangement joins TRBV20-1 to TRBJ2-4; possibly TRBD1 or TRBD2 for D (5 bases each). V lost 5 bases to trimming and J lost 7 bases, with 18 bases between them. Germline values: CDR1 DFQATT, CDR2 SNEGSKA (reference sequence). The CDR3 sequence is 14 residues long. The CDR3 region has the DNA TGCAGTGCTGACCCCCCGGGACGCCCGAACATTCAGTACTTC. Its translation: CSADPPGRPNIQYF.

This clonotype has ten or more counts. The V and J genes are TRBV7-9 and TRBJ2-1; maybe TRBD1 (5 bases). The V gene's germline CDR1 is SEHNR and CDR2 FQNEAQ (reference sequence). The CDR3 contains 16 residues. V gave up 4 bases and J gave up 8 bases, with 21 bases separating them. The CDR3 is CASSSPRGGRAHEQFF. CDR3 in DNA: TGTGCCAGCAGCTCCCCTAGGGGCGGCAGGGCACATGAGCAGTTCTTC.

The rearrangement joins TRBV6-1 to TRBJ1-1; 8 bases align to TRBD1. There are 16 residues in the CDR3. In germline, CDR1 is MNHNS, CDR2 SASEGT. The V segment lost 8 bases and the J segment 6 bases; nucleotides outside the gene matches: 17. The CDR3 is CASSGQGEAGGSEAFF. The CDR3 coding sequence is TGTGCCAGCTCAGGACAGGGAGAAGCCGGGGGCTCTGAAGCTTTCTTT.

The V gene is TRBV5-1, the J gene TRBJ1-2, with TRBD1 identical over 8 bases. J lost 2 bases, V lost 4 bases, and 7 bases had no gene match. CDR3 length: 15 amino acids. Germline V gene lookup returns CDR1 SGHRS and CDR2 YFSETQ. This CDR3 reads CASSPWTGRNYGYTF. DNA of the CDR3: TGCGCCAGCAGCCCATGGACAGGGAGGAACTATGGCTACACCTTC.

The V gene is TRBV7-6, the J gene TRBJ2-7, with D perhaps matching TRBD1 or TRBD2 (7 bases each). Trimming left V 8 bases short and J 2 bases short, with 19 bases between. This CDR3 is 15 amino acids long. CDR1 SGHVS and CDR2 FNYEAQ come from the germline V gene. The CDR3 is CASSSGTAGPYEQYF. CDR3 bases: TGTGCCAGCTCCTCCGGGACAGCGGGACCCTACGAGCAGTACTTC. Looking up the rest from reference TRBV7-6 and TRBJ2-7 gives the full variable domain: GAGVSQSPRYKVTKRGQDVALRCDPISGHVSLYWYRQALGQGPEFLTYFNYEAQQDKSGLPNDRFSAERPEGSISTLTIQRTEQRDSAMYRCASSSGTAGPYEQYFGPGTRLTVT.

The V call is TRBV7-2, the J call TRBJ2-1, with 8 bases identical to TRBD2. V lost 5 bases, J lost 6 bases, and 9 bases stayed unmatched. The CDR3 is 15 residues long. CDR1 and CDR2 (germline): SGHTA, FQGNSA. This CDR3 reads CASSAAGTSGNEQFF. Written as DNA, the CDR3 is TGTGCCAGCAGCGCAGCCGGGACTAGTGGCAATGAGCAGTTCTTC.

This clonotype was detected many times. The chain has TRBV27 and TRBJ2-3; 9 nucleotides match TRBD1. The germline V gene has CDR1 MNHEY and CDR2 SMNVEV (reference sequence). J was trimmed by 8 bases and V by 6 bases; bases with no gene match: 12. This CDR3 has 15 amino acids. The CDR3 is CASRLQTGGATTQYF. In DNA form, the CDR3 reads TGTGCCAGCAGACTACAGACAGGGGGGGCTACTACGCAGTATTTT.

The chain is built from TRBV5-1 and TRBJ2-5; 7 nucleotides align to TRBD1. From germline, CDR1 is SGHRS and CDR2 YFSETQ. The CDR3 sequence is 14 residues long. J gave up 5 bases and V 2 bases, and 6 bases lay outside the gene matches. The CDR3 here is CASSLYRGPETQYF. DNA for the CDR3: TGCGCCAGCAGCTTATACAGGGGCCCGGAGACCCAGTACTTC.

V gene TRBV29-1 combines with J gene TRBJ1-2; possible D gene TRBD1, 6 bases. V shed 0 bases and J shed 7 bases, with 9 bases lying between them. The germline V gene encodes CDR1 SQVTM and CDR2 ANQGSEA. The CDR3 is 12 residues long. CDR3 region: CSVEDEGVGYTF. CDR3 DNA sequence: TGCAGCGTTGAAGATGAGGGGGTTGGCTACACCTTC.

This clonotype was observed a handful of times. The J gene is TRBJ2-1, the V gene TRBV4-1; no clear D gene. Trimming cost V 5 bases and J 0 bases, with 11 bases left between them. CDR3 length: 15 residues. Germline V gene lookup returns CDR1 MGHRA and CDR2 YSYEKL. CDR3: CASSGSYGSYNEQFF. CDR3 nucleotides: TGCGCCAGCAGCGGTAGTTATGGCTCCTACAATGAGCAGTTCTTC.

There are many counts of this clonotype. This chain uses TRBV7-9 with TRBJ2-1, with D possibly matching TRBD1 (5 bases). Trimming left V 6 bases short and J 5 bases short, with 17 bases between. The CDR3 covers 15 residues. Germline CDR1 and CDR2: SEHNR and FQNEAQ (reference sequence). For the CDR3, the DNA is TGTGCCAGCAGTGACAGCGAGGCCGCCAACAATGAGCAGTTCTTC. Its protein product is CASSDSEAANNEQFF.

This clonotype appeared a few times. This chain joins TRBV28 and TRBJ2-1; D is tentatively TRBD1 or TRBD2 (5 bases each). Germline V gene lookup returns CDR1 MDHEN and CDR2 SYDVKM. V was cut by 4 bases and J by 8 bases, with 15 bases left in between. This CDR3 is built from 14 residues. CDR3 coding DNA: TGTGCCAGCAGTTCAGGTGCCATGGGGGATGAGCAGTTCTTC. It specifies CASSSGAMGDEQFF.

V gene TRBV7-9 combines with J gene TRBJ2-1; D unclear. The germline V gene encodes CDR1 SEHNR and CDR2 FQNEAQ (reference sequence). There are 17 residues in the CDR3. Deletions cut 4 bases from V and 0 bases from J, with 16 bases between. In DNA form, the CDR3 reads TGTGCCAGCAGCTCTCCGTGGGCCGTCAGCTCCTACAATGAGCAGTTCTTC. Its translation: CASSSPWAVSSYNEQFF.

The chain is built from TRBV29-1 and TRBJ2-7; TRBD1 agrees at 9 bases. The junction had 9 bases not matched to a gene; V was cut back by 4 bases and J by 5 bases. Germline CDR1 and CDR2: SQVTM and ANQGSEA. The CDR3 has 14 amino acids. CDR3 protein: CSVALRRQGDEQYF. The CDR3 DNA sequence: TGCAGCGTTGCTTTACGGCGACAGGGGGACGAGCAGTACTTC.